The clone carrying this T cell receptor (beta chain) has only a few counts. Its antigen remains unknown. The V gene lost 4 bases and the J gene lost 1 base, with 16 bases spanning the gap. There are 16 residues in the CDR3. In germline, CDR1 is LGHNT, CDR2 FRNRAP. MiXCR was run by TCRdb on the reads, yielding one entry per CDR3 protein. The profile shows 75,000 to 100,000 distinct CDR3 sequences, about half of them singletons. The sample comes from a study of T cell repertoires in cytomegalovirus infection. Study-level background: Recently described HLA-C-restricted plus well-studied HLA-B-restricted CMV epitopes were used. In public TCR beta signatures, there were indications of both CMV infection and matching HLA type. Findings and caveats of the study: It was HLA-C-restricted CMV-specific TCR beta clonotypes that dominated the response ex vivo. Of the TCR beta families, the public ones yielded a cumulative frequency that identified carriers of CMV plus the relevant HLA.

This specimen consisted of CD8+ T cells from cultured PBMCs, obtained from culture after CMV antigen stimulation. This clonotype was obtained from a human donor in good health (CMV status not recorded). Some clones in this sample may be carry-over from other donors' samples. The rearrangement uses TRBV12-5 and TRBJ2-5; weak D call: TRBD2 (6 bases). CDR3 amino acids: CASGSPDLGLQETQYF. The CDR3 DNA follows: TGTGCTAGTGGTTCCCCGGACCTGGGACTCCAAGAGACCCAGTACTTC.